These T cell receptor beta chains were read from a single sample in a study of metastatic and nonmetastatic thyroid tumors. From the PCR reads, TCRdb re-called clones with MiXCR. The sample holds 30,000 to 50,000 clones; approximately 20% are singletons and the top ten take roughly 15%. The sample taken for sequencing was tumor tissue. The receptors were sampled from a female donor with papillary thyroid cancer or a benign thyroid nodule (not recorded which). Some clones in this sample may be carry-over from other donors' samples. CDR3s include the opening cysteine and the closing phenylalanine or tryptophan. The D gene is left open where the match is weak. Not all rows give a size; the values are once, few, many and, for expanded clones, a class.

j_call | d_call | clone_size | v_call | cdr3_nt | cdr3_aa
TRBJ2-7 | TRBD2 | medium-sized | TRBV27 | TGTGCCAGCAGTTCGCTGGGGACTAGCAACGAGCAGTACTTC | CASSSLGTSNEQYF
TRBJ2-1 | TRBD2 | many | TRBV20-1 | TGCAGTGCTAGAGATGGGAGGCTAGCGGGAAGGGAAGAGCAGTTCTTC | CSARDGRLAGREEQFF
TRBJ2-3 | TRBD2 | many | TRBV5-1 | TGCGCCAGCAGCTCAGGACTAGCAGGCACAGATACGCAGTATTTT | CASSSGLAGTDTQYF
TRBJ2-7 | TRBD1 | few | TRBV6-5 | TGTGCCAGCAGTTCAGGTACAGGGGACCCCTACGAGCAGTACTTC | CASSSGTGDPYEQYF
TRBJ2-4 | . | many | TRBV6-2/TRBV6-3 | TGTGCCAGCAGTTATTGGACCAGCGGAAACATTCAGTACTTC | CASSYWTSGNIQYF
TRBJ2-3 | . | many | TRBV7-2 | TGTGCCAGCAGCTTGCAGTTCGGGTCGACAGATACGCAGTATTTT | CASSLQFGSTDTQYF
TRBJ1-1 | TRBD1 | . | TRBV3-1 | TGTGCCAGCAGCCCCAACAGGGGGACCTCTGAAGCTTTCTTT | CASSPNRGTSEAFF
TRBJ2-1 | . | few | TRBV12-3/TRBV12-4 | TGTGCCAGCAGCCCCGGACGTCACAATGAGCAGTTCTTC | CASSPGRHNEQFF
TRBJ2-3 | . | many | TRBV3-1 | TGTGCCAGCAGCCACTGGATTCTCTTGGACCCACGGCCAGATACGCAGTATTTT | CASSHWILLDPRPDTQYF
TRBJ2-5 | . | many | TRBV7-2 | TGTGCCAGCAGCTATTCCCGCGAAGAGACCCAGTACTTC | CASSYSREETQYF
TRBJ2-5 | . | . | TRBV6-1 | TGTGCCAGCAGCGTATCCACGGGAGAGGGATGGGAGACCCAGTACTTC | CASSVSTGEGWETQYF
TRBJ2-7 | . | . | TRBV5-1 | TGCGCCAGCAGCTTGGTTGGGGCCGCCTCCTACGAGCAGTACTTC | CASSLVGAASYEQYF
TRBJ1-1 | TRBD1 | once | TRBV5-1 | TGCGCCAGCAGCTCCCGGACAGGCTTAGACACTGAAGCTTTCTTT | CASSSRTGLDTEAFF
TRBJ2-2 | . | . | TRBV7-9 | TGTGCCAGCACCTTTTTGGGGGAGCTGTTTTTT | CASTFLGELFF
TRBJ1-1 | TRBD1 | many | TRBV6-1 | TGTGCCAGCAGTGTACAGGGGGCCGGGACTGAAGCTTTCTTT | CASSVQGAGTEAFF
TRBJ1-1 | . | many | TRBV30 | TGTGCCTGGAGAACCGGGACGGCGGCTTTCTTT | CAWRTGTAAFF
TRBJ2-3 | TRBD2 | . | TRBV5-5 | TGTGCCAGCAGCTTGGGAGGGAGGGCGGTAGATACGCAGTATTTT | CASSLGGRAVDTQYF
TRBJ1-5 | . | many | TRBV19 | TGTGCCAGTAGTATAGGAGGGGACGGGAGTCAGCCCCAGCATTTT | CASSIGGDGSQPQHF
TRBJ2-2 | . | many | TRBV9 | TGTGCCAGCAGCCCCCCCAGAGCCGGGGAGCTGTTTTTT | CASSPPRAGELFF
TRBJ1-4 | TRBD1 | many | TRBV9 | TGTGCCAGCAGCGCCTCCGGGACAGGGGGTGAAAAACTGTTTTTT | CASSASGTGGEKLFF
TRBJ1-2 | . | . | TRBV6-1 | TGTGCCACCCGGGGCCTGTCGTATGGATACACATTC | CATRGLSYGYTF
TRBJ2-1 | TRBD2 | . | TRBV20-1 | TGCAGTGCTAGCCCCTGGACTAGCGCTTATTACAATGAGCAGTTCTTC | CSASPWTSAYYNEQFF
TRBJ1-1 | TRBD1 | . | TRBV11-2 | TGTGCCAGCAGAATGAGGAGGGGGCAATGGAACACTGAAGCTTTCTTT | CASRMRRGQWNTEAFF
TRBJ2-1 | . | many | TRBV7-9 | TGTGCCAGCAGCTTAGACGGGCTTAAGAATGAGCAGTTCTTC | CASSLDGLKNEQFF
TRBJ2-6 | . | few | TRBV30 | TGTGCCTGGAGGGATTCTGGGGCCAACGTCCTGACTTTC | CAWRDSGANVLTF
TRBJ2-1 | . | . | TRBV4-1 | TGCGCCAGCAGCCAAGATTCCTCCTCCGGGGAGCAGTTCTTC | CASSQDSSSGEQFF
TRBJ2-7 | . | . | TRBV7-9 | TGTGCTAGCAGCTCGGTGGACTACCTCTCCTACGAGCAGTACTTC | CASSSVDYLSYEQYF
TRBJ2-3 | . | . | TRBV20-1 | TGCAGTGCTAGCGATGGGGGAAGCACAGATACGCAGTATTTT | CSASDGGSTDTQYF
TRBJ2-1 | TRBD1 | many | TRBV18 | TGTGCCAGCCGGTCGGGACAGGGTTTCGGCAATGAGCAGTTCTTC | CASRSGQGFGNEQFF
TRBJ1-1 | . | . | TRBV30 | TGTGCCTGGAGTTCCTTCAGGGCGGGCAGGCTGAGTGCTTTCTTT | CAWSSFRAGRLSAFF
TRBJ2-6 | . | many | TRBV6-2/TRBV6-3 | TGTGCCAGCAGCCGGTTCTTCTCTGGGGCCAACGTCCTGACTTTC | CASSRFFSGANVLTF
TRBJ2-1 | TRBD2 | . | TRBV7-8 | TGTGCCAGCAGCCTACGACTAGCGGGGGGGCTCCTCACCTCCTACAATGAGCAGTTCTTC | CASSLRLAGGLLTSYNEQFF
TRBJ1-3 | . | many | TRBV7-2 | TGTGCCAGCAGCCCCCCTGGGGGGGGTCGAAACACCATATATTTT | CASSPPGGGRNTIYF
TRBJ1-1 | . | . | TRBV7-9 | TGTGCCAGCAGCACCGGGAGGGTGGGAAACACTGAAGCTTTCTTT | CASSTGRVGNTEAFF
TRBJ2-2 | TRBD2 | many | TRBV9 | TGTGCCAGCAGCGTAGAAGCGGGGGGAACCGGGGAGCTGTTTTTT | CASSVEAGGTGELFF
TRBJ1-6 | . | many | TRBV20-1 | TGCAGTGCTAGAGAACGGGCGTCCTATAATTCACCCCTCCACTTT | CSARERASYNSPLHF
TRBJ2-1 | . | many | TRBV7-2 | TGTGCCAGCAGCTTAGCGGGAGTTTACAATGAGCAGTTCTTC | CASSLAGVYNEQFF
TRBJ1-5 | . | many | TRBV29-1 | TGCAGCGTACAGGTTTCAGGCAATCAGCCCCAGCATTTT | CSVQVSGNQPQHF
TRBJ2-7 | TRBD1 | many | TRBV27 | TGTGCCAGCAGGATACAGGGGGCTTCCTACGAGCAGTACTTC | CASRIQGASYEQYF
TRBJ1-3 | . | many | TRBV29-1 | TGCAGCGTTGTTTCAGGGAATGGAAACACCATATATTTT | CSVVSGNGNTIYF
TRBJ1-5 | TRBD1 | . | TRBV6-5 | TGTGCCAGCAGTTCGGGGACAGGGGCTCAGCCCCAGCATTTT | CASSSGTGAQPQHF
TRBJ1-4 | . | many | TRBV4-3 | TGCGCCAGCAGCCAAGATAAGGTGAGCGAACCTTCGGGTGAAAAACTGTTTTTT | CASSQDKVSEPSGEKLFF
TRBJ2-2 | . | many | TRBV6-1 | TGTGCCAGCAGTGAAGTAGTCCAGCGGGCCGGGGAGCTGTTTTTT | CASSEVVQRAGELFF
TRBJ2-2 | TRBD1 | . | TRBV5-1 | TGCGCCAGCAGCTTGGTGGCAGGGGGCACCGGGGAGCTGTTTTTT | CASSLVAGGTGELFF
TRBJ2-2 | TRBD2 | few | TRBV12-3/TRBV12-4 | TGTGCCAGCAGTTTTGCCCTACCGGGAGGCACCGGGGAGCTGTTTTTT | CASSFALPGGTGELFF
TRBJ2-7 | TRBD1 | few | TRBV6-1 | TGTGCCAGCAGTGAAGGACAGGGAGCCTACGAGCAGTACTTC | CASSEGQGAYEQYF
TRBJ1-2 | . | many | TRBV7-8 | TGTGCCAGCAGCTTAGAAAGGACAAGCTATGGCTACACCTTC | CASSLERTSYGYTF
TRBJ2-7 | . | . | TRBV20-1 | TGCAGTGCTAGAGGGACGGCCGACTACGAGCAGTACTTC | CSARGTADYEQYF
TRBJ1-2 | TRBD1 | many | TRBV19 | TGTGCCAGTAGTATAGAGGACAGGTCTAACTATGGCTACACCTTC | CASSIEDRSNYGYTF